The entry that follows covers one T cell receptor beta chain sequence. Its target is not known. This entry belongs to a study of CD8+ T cells in alopecia areata. Study information: After 6 to 18 months of tofacitinib, follow-up continued 6 months off drug.

The CDR3 length is 12 residues. Trimming removed 6 bases at V and 11 bases at J, with 17 bases between. Germline-derived CDR1 and CDR2 are ENHRY and SYGVKD. cDNA serving as the sequencing template came from extracted, reverse transcribed RNA. TCRdb's copy holds only in-frame clones and misses some; the assay was immunoSEQ multiplex PCR. The table includes some 200,000 clones, about 57% detected once. Study results and caveats: Alopecia totalis/universalis scalp especially showed more expanded CD8+ clones than normal scalp.

Treatment specified: oral pan-JAK inhibitor, 5-10 mg twice daily. Sorting of CD4+ and CD8+ T cells was performed on PBMCs. This specimen consisted of CD4+ T cells sorted from blood, obtained at week 4, from a patient treated with tofacitinib. The rearrangement joins TRBV10-3 to TRBJ2-7; D could derive from TRBD1 or TRBD2 (6 bases each). This receptor was identified in a human donor with alopecia areata. CDR3 loop: CAIRSGGGGEYF. The CDR3 DNA is TGTGCCATCAGATCGGGTGGAGGGGGAGAGTACTTC.